The table lists the clone carrying this T cell receptor (beta chain) with a few counts. Antigen specificity is unknown. The sample comes from a study of shared clonotypes between healthy human individuals. Whole-study context: Plates per donor: three CD4 naive, three CD4 memory, two CD8 naive, one CD8 memory. Study-level findings and limits: The naive CD4 repertoires of several donors were compared, and around 5.1% of clonotypes were shared.

TCRdb keeps only in-frame clones here, not all; method: immunoSEQ multiplex PCR. This table has about 980,000 clones, 60% to 85% appearing once. The donors, all of them Caucasian adults, lived in Nashville, Tennessee. Trimming took 3 bases from V and 1 from J, leaving 12 bases between them. Germline V gene lookup returns CDR1 KGHSH and CDR2 LQKENI. CDR3 size: 16 residues. This chain links TRBV18 with TRBJ2-2; D remains ambiguous. Source material: memory CD4+ T cells sorted from blood. Subset noted: CD45RA-negative fraction. This TCR was sampled from a young man in good health. The CDR3 is CASSPEAKKNTGELFF. In DNA, the CDR3 is TGTGCCAGCTCACCGGAAGCCAAAAAGAACACCGGGGAGCTGTTTTTT.